This is a list of T cell receptor beta chains from one sample in a study of blood T cell repertoires in COVID-19. Profiled with immunoSEQ multiplex PCR; TCRdb holds only in-frame clones, not every one. The repertoire holds about 280,000 clones, with approximately 90% as singletons. What was sequenced was PBMCs or T cells enriched from blood (not recorded which). The receptors stem from a woman aged 60 to 75 in a cohort exposed to, infected with or recovered from COVID-19 (not recorded which). Both conserved end residues are part of each CDR3. The order of the fields is clone size, V gene, D gene, J gene, CDR3 DNA, CDR3 protein. The D gene is left open where the match is weak. The listing skips clone size in some rows; elsewhere it reads once, few, many or a size class.

>.|TRBV6-2/TRBV6-3|.|TRBJ1-5
TGTGCCAGCAGTTACGTGACAGGATCCAATCAGCCCCAGCATTTT
CASSYVTGSNQPQHF
>.|TRBV10-3|.|TRBJ1-4
TGTGCCATCAGTGCACAGTCCCATAATGAAAAACTGTTTTTT
CAISAQSHNEKLFF
>.|TRBV6-6|TRBD2|TRBJ2-2
TGTGCCAGCAGTTATTGGCTAGCGGGGAACACCGGGGAGCTGTTTTTT
CASSYWLAGNTGELFF
>.|TRBV27|TRBD1|TRBJ1-5
TGTGCCAGCAGAAACAGGGGGAATCAGCCCCAGCATTTT
CASRNRGNQPQHF
>.|TRBV5-4|TRBD2|TRBJ2-1
TGTGCCAGCAGCCATAGTCTAGCGGACGACAATGAGCAGTTCTTC
CASSHSLADDNEQFF
>.|TRBV28|TRBD2|TRBJ2-4
TGTGCCAGCAGTTTACCGGGGGGAGTAGCCAAAAACATTCAGTACTTC
CASSLPGGVAKNIQYF
>.|TRBV25-1|.|TRBJ2-5
TGTGCCAGCAGTGTATTGGAGACCCAGTACTTC
CASSVLETQYF
>.|TRBV7-8|.|TRBJ1-4
TGTGCCAGCAGCTTAGAACAGGGTTCGGCTAATGAAAAACTGTTTTTT
CASSLEQGSANEKLFF
>.|TRBV7-9|TRBD1|TRBJ1-3
TGTGCCAGCAGCCCGGGACAGCATATTGGAAACACCATATATTTT
CASSPGQHIGNTIYF
>.|TRBV6-2/TRBV6-3|.|TRBJ1-3
TGTGCCAGCAGTTACTCCTTAGCCTCTGGAAACACCATATATTTT
CASSYSLASGNTIYF
>once|TRBV19|TRBD2|TRBJ2-1
TGTGCCAGTAGTGACCAGGGACTAGCCCACAATGAGCAGTTCTTC
CASSDQGLAHNEQFF
>.|TRBV7-9|.|TRBJ2-1
TGTGCCAGCAGCTTACCGAGTTCCAATGAGCAGTTCTTC
CASSLPSSNEQFF
>.|TRBV28|.|TRBJ2-7
TGTGCCAGCAGTTTTATTATCTACGAGCAGTACTTC
CASSFIIYEQYF
>.|TRBV5-1|TRBD1|TRBJ1-4
TGCGCCAGCAGCTTGGCCATGGGTGGGACAGGAGTTGAAAAACTGTTTTTT
CASSLAMGGTGVEKLFF
>.|TRBV7-6|TRBD1|TRBJ2-6
TGTGCCAGCAGCTTAACAGGGGGCAAGCGTTATGGGGCCAACGTCCTGACTTTC
CASSLTGGKRYGANVLTF
>.|TRBV10-1|TRBD2|TRBJ2-5
TGCGCCAGCAAAAGACTAGCGGGGCTCGCGTACCAAGAGACCCAGTACTTC
CASKRLAGLAYQETQYF
>.|TRBV24-1|.|TRBJ2-7
TGTGCCACCAGTGCCCGACAGTCGGGGGAATACGAGCAGTACTTC
CATSARQSGEYEQYF
>.|TRBV5-4|TRBD2|TRBJ2-7
TGTGCCAGCAGCCCCGGGACTAGCGGGAACTACGAGCAGTACTTC
CASSPGTSGNYEQYF
>.|TRBV6-4|TRBD1|TRBJ1-2
TGTGCCAGCAGACCGGGACAGGGCTATGGCTACACCTTC
CASRPGQGYGYTF
>once|TRBV3-1/TRBV3-2|TRBD1|TRBJ2-3
TGTGCCAGCAGCCCTTGGACAGGCAAAGATACGCAGTATTTT
CASSPWTGKDTQYF
>.|TRBV19|TRBD1|TRBJ1-5
TGTGCCAGTAGTAGGGGACAGGGGGCCCATCAGCCCCAGCATTTT
CASSRGQGAHQPQHF
>.|TRBV5-1|.|TRBJ1-5
TGCGCCAGCAGCTTGACAGGAGTCAATCAGCCCCAGCATTTT
CASSLTGVNQPQHF
>once|TRBV2|.|TRBJ2-7
TGTGCCAGCAGTGTGACAGCGAAAACCCACGAGCAGTACTTC
CASSVTAKTHEQYF
>.|TRBV18|TRBD1|TRBJ2-7
TGTGCCAGCTCAACACAGGGGGCTTTTTACGAGCAGTACTTC
CASSTQGAFYEQYF
>.|TRBV27|.|TRBJ2-2
TGTGCCAGCAGTTCCCAACTCCGGGAGCTGTTTTTT
CASSSQLRELFF
>.|TRBV9|.|TRBJ1-6
TGTGCCAGCAGCGTGGCCGCCGGGGGTTCACCCCTCCACTTT
CASSVAAGGSPLHF
>.|TRBV27|.|TRBJ2-3
TGTGCCAGCAGTTCTCCCCACGGGAGAGGAGTGAGGGACACAGATACGCAGTATTTT
CASSSPHGRGVRDTDTQYF
>.|TRBV9|.|TRBJ1-1
TGTGCCAGCAGCGTAGCTGTAGGAGGGAACACTGAAGCTTTCTTT
CASSVAVGGNTEAFF
>.|TRBV7-2|.|TRBJ2-1
TGTGCCAGCAGCTTAAGCGCTAGCTACAATGAGCAGTTCTTC
CASSLSASYNEQFF
>once|TRBV5-1|.|TRBJ1-5
TGCGCCAGCAGCTTGGACCCGAGCGGCAATCAGCCCCAGCATTTT
CASSLDPSGNQPQHF
>.|TRBV7-3|TRBD1|TRBJ2-7
TGTGCCAGCAGCTTAAAGGGACAGGGGGACTACGAGCAGTACTTC
CASSLKGQGDYEQYF
>.|TRBV18|TRBD2|TRBJ2-1
TGTGCCAGCTCACAGACTAGCGGGAGGGGCAATGAGCAGTTCTTC
CASSQTSGRGNEQFF
>.|TRBV29-1|.|TRBJ2-7
TGCAGCGTTGTCAGTGCCTACGAGCAGTACTTC
CSVVSAYEQYF
>.|TRBV28|TRBD1|TRBJ2-7
TGTGCCTCGTACTCGGGACAGACCTACGAGCAGTACTTC
CASYSGQTYEQYF
>.|TRBV2|.|TRBJ2-1
TGTGCCAGCAGTGTGCTAGCCGGGTCCTACAATGAGCAGTTCTTC
CASSVLAGSYNEQFF
>.|TRBV28|.|TRBJ1-5
TGTGCCAGCAGACCGGGACTTAAAAAGAGTCAGCCCCAGCATTTT
CASRPGLKKSQPQHF
>once|TRBV9|.|TRBJ2-3
TGTGCCAGCAGCGTCGCAGATACGCAGTATTTT
CASSVADTQYF
>.|TRBV24-1|TRBD2|TRBJ2-1
TGTGCCACCAGTGGGCGCGGGAGGGCCTTATCCGATGAGCAGTTCTTC
CATSGRGRALSDEQFF
>.|TRBV2|.|TRBJ1-6
TGTGCCAGCAGTTCGACCGGCCCGGGAAATTCACCCCTCCACTTT
CASSSTGPGNSPLHF
>.|TRBV28|.|TRBJ1-1
TGTGCCAGCAGTCCGGTCAACACTGAAGCTTTCTTT
CASSPVNTEAFF
>.|TRBV27|.|TRBJ2-5
TGTGCCAGCAGTTCTATCGGGGGGAGGGGGGAGACCCAGTACTTC
CASSSIGGRGETQYF
>.|TRBV27|.|TRBJ2-1
TGTGCCAGCAGTTTATCGAGAGCGGGTTTGTACTACAATGAGCAGTTCTTC
CASSLSRAGLYYNEQFF
>.|TRBV11-2|TRBD1|TRBJ2-5
TGTGCCAGCAGCTTACGGGGACAGAGGCAAGAGACCCAGTACTTC
CASSLRGQRQETQYF
>.|TRBV6-1|TRBD1|TRBJ1-5
TGTGCCAGCAGTGCCGACGGGCAGGGGGTATCCAATCAGCCCCAGCATTTT
CASSADGQGVSNQPQHF
>few|TRBV7-7|.|TRBJ2-3
TGTGCTAGCAGCTTAGCGAGGGCCCCTACAGATACGCAGTATTTT
CASSLARAPTDTQYF
>many|TRBV7-9|.|TRBJ2-4
TGTGCCAGCAGCCCGCAGGGGGGTGGAAACATTCAGTACTTC
CASSPQGGGNIQYF
>.|TRBV24-1|.|TRBJ2-1
TGTGCCACCAGTGATTCCCATACAGGGAGTTTCCACAATGAGCAGTTCTTC
CATSDSHTGSFHNEQFF
>.|TRBV28|TRBD1|TRBJ2-1
TGTGCCAGCAGTTTGCCGGGACAGGCCTACAATGAGCAGTTCTTC
CASSLPGQAYNEQFF
>once|TRBV27|TRBD2|TRBJ2-7
TGTGCCAGCAGTCCCCGGTCTAGCGGGAGTGTCGGCTACGAGCAGTACTTC
CASSPRSSGSVGYEQYF
>.|TRBV11-2|TRBD2|TRBJ2-1
TGTGCCAGCAGCTCAATAGCGGGAGGGCGCAATGAGCAGTTCTTC
CASSSIAGGRNEQFF